One and the same sample provided the 26 T cell receptor beta chains below, sequenced in a study of STAT5B mutations in CD4+ large granular lymphocyte leukemia (dated by TCRdb to the early 2020s). The library was made by the immunoSEQ multiplex PCR assay. As stored in TCRdb, this immuneACCESS dataset retains in-frame rearrangements with V and J assigned. A fraction of the clones does not appear; measured against another copy, unresolved V genes explain less than half of the discrepancy, and the remainder lacks a known reason. This sample has 30,000 to 40,000 clones in its table, and under 80% of those were observed once. About 2.3% of the sample lies in the top ten. Sequencing input: CD4+ T cells from blood buffy coats. These receptors all stem from a human donor in good health.

The rearrangement joins TRBV25-1 to TRBJ1-6; maybe TRBD1 (6 bases). CDR3 length equals 17 residues. Germline V CDR1 and CDR2: MGHDK, SYGVNS. The V gene lost 6 bases and the J gene lost 7 bases, with 22 bases spanning the gap. The CDR3: CASSLPGRGGANSPLHF. CDR3 coding DNA: TGTGCCAGCAGCCTTCCCGGTCGAGGGGGGGCGAATTCACCCCTCCACTTT.

This chain joins TRBV27 and TRBJ1-3; D is uncertain. Germline-derived CDR1 and CDR2 are MNHEY and SMNVEV (reference sequence). The CDR3 sequence is 14 residues long. Trimming took off 6 bases at V and 4 bases at J, with 13 bases between the two ends. The CDR3 here is CASSQGGSGNTIYF. The CDR3 nucleotides read TGTGCCAGCAGCCAAGGCGGGTCGGGAAACACCATATATTTT.

V usage is TRBV6-6 and J usage is TRBJ2-3, with D perhaps matching TRBD2 (7 bases). This CDR3 contains 15 residues. V was trimmed by 0 bases and J by 6 bases, leaving 13 bases between them. Germline V gives CDR1 MNHNY, CDR2 SVGAGI (reference sequence). The chain's CDR3 is CASSYSGGGLDTQYF. The CDR3 nucleotides read TGTGCCAGCAGTTACTCGGGGGGGGGCTTGGATACGCAGTATTTT.

This rearrangement joins TRBV2 to TRBJ2-1, with 10 bases that match TRBD1. The CDR3 loop spans 13 amino acids. Germline V gene lookup returns CDR1 SNHLY and CDR2 FYNNEI. The V segment lost 7 bases and the J segment 9 bases; nucleotides outside the gene matches: 6. CDR3 DNA sequence: TGTGCCAGCACGGGACAGGGGTCCGGTGAGCAGTTCTTC. This sequence encodes CASTGQGSGEQFF.

V usage is TRBV10-2 and J usage is TRBJ1-1; a weak D match, TRBD1 (5 bases). The germline V gene encodes CDR1 WSHSY and CDR2 SAAADI. The CDR3 contains 12 residues. Trimming cost V 6 bases and J 3 bases, with 8 bases left between them. CDR3 region: CASRQTDTEAFF. The CDR3, as DNA: TGCGCCAGCAGACAGACAGACACTGAAGCTTTCTTT.

V and J are TRBV7-9 and TRBJ1-1; the D gene is possibly TRBD1 (5 bases). Trimming cost V 5 bases and J 2 bases, with 15 bases left between them. This CDR3 is 15 amino acids long. Germline CDR1 reads SEHNR; CDR2 reads FQNEAQ (reference sequence). CDR3 sequence (DNA): TGTGCCAGCAGCCCGCACGGACAAGAAAACACTGAAGCTTTCTTT. Protein product: CASSPHGQENTEAFF.

The rearrangement joins TRBV19 to TRBJ2-3; D call uncertain. This CDR3 spans 16 amino acids. Trimming stripped 4 bases from V and 1 base from J, with 15 bases between. The germline gives CDR1 LNHDA, CDR2 SQIVND (reference sequence). The CDR3 here is CASSTPVGAGTDTQYF. The CDR3 region has the DNA TGTGCCAGTAGTACCCCGGTCGGCGCTGGCACAGATACGCAGTATTTT.

The V gene is TRBV5-1, the J gene TRBJ2-7; D unclear. Trimming removed 4 bases at V and 4 bases at J, with 18 bases between. The CDR3 length is 15 residues. Germline CDR1 and CDR2: SGHRS and YFSETQ. CDR3 sequence reads: CASSNGSPGSYEQYF. Here the CDR3 DNA reads TGCGCCAGCAGCAACGGGTCCCCGGGCTCTTACGAGCAGTACTTC.

In this sample, this clone turned up a few times. The V gene is TRBV28, the J gene TRBJ2-7; a weak D match, TRBD2 (5 bases). This CDR3 is built from 17 residues. Trimming removed 2 bases at V and 0 bases at J, with 17 bases between. The germline V gene encodes CDR1 MDHEN and CDR2 SYDVKM. The CDR3 sequence is CASSLPPLLGSSYEQYF. The DNA of the CDR3 is TGTGCCAGCAGTTTACCCCCTTTGCTGGGGAGCTCCTACGAGCAGTACTTC.

This chain joins TRBV9 and TRBJ1-1; D gene uncertain. The CDR3 consists of 14 residues. The germline V and J ends were trimmed by 0 bases and 4 bases, with 10 bases remaining between them. Germline assignment: CDR1 SGDLS and CDR2 YYNGEE. CDR3: CASSVVEGATEAFF. CDR3 nucleotide sequence: TGTGCCAGCAGCGTAGTTGAGGGTGCCACTGAAGCTTTCTTT.

This chain uses TRBV19 with TRBJ2-7; a weak D match, TRBD1 (5 bases). Germline loops: CDR1 LNHDA, CDR2 SQIVND (reference sequence). Trimming took off 2 bases at V and 0 bases at J, with 17 bases between the two ends. The CDR3 spans 17 residues. The CDR3 is CASSISGAEPLSYEQYF. In DNA, the CDR3 is TGTGCCAGTAGTATAAGTGGGGCGGAGCCCCTCTCCTACGAGCAGTACTTC.

The genes are TRBV14 and TRBJ2-6, with 8 bases matching TRBD1. The junction had 10 bases not matched to a gene; V was cut back by 3 bases and J by 0 bases. The CDR3 length is 19 residues. Germline V gives CDR1 SGHDN, CDR2 FVKESK. Here the CDR3 DNA reads TGTGCCAGCAGCCAGGTCCGGGACAGGTTACTCTCTGGGGCCAACGTCCTGACTTTC. This translates into CASSQVRDRLLSGANVLTF.

The chain is built from TRBV19 and TRBJ1-1, with 8 bases matching TRBD1. The CDR3 is made up of 13 amino acids. From germline, CDR1 is LNHDA and CDR2 SQIVND (reference sequence). V trimming: 6 bases; J trimming: 6 bases; junction bases outside the gene matches: 6. The CDR3 DNA is TGTGCCAGTAGGGACAGGGCCACCGCTGAAGCTTTCTTT. Translating it yields CASRDRATAEAFF.

V and J are TRBV6-4 and TRBJ2-3; D is unresolved. The V gene lost 3 bases and the J gene lost 0 bases, with 10 bases spanning the gap. CDR1 MRHNA and CDR2 SNTAGT come from the germline V gene. This CDR3 contains 15 residues. In DNA form, the CDR3 reads TGTGCCAGCAGTGAGGGCAGCACTAGCACAGATACGCAGTATTTT. Protein product: CASSEGSTSTDTQYF.

CDR3: CASRVGGHQPQHF. The DNA for the CDR3 is TGTGCCAGTAGGGTGGGGGGCCACCAGCCCCAGCATTTT. This sequence joins TRBV19 and TRBJ1-5; possible D gene TRBD1, 6 bases. The CDR3 consists of 13 residues. V was cut by 6 bases and J by 7 bases, with 13 bases left in between. Germline V lookup: CDR1 LNHDA, CDR2 SQIVND (reference sequence). The whole variable domain, remainder taken from reference TRBV19 and TRBJ1-5, is DGGITQSPKYLFRKEGQNVTLSCEQNLNHDAMYWYRQDPGQGLRLIYYSQIVNDFQKGDIAEGYSVSREKKESFPLTVTSAQKNPTAFYLCASRVGGHQPQHFGDGTRLSIL.

The chain is built from TRBV6-1 and TRBJ1-1; D gene uncertain. Trimming took off 5 bases at V and 1 base at J, with 8 bases between the two ends. This CDR3 spans 13 amino acids. The germline V gene encodes CDR1 MNHNS and CDR2 SASEGT. CDR3 residues: CASSKMGNTEAFF. DNA for the CDR3: TGTGCCAGCAGTAAGATGGGGAACACTGAAGCTTTCTTT.

The chain recombines TRBV6-1 with TRBJ2-1; weak D call: TRBD1 (6 bases). The CDR3 is made up of 15 amino acids. The germline V gene encodes CDR1 MNHNS and CDR2 SASEGT. V was pared by 6 bases and J by 1 base, with 13 bases between. CDR3: CASRETGRSYNEQFF. The CDR3 DNA sequence: TGTGCCAGCAGGGAAACAGGGCGGTCCTACAATGAGCAGTTCTTC.

This clone was seen more than once but under ten times. The V call is TRBV11-2, the J call TRBJ2-7; TRBD2 matches at 12 bases. This CDR3 has 14 amino acids. Germline CDR1 SGHAT, CDR2 FQNNGV. The V gene end was trimmed by 5 bases and the J gene end by 4 bases; junction bases not matched to a gene: 3. The CDR3 here is CASSRGTSGYEQYF. CDR3 in DNA: TGTGCCAGCAGCCGGGGGACTAGCGGGTACGAGCAGTACTTC.

The chain joins TRBV7-8 to TRBJ1-1, with a possible D match to TRBD1 (5 bases). With 1 base removed from V and 0 bases from J, the gap between germline ends came to 12 bases. The CDR3 extends over 16 amino acids. Germline CDR1 SGHVS, CDR2 FQNEAQ. The CDR3 nucleotides read TGTGCCAGCAGCTTAGTATCGGGGACCCTGAACACTGAAGCTTTCTTT. It encodes CASSLVSGTLNTEAFF.

The chain combines TRBV30 with TRBJ1-6, with TRBD1 as a possible D gene (6 bases). The CDR3 extends over 14 amino acids. CDR1 GTSNPN and CDR2 SVGIG come from the germline V gene (reference sequence). Trimming took 4 bases from V and 5 from J, leaving 12 bases between them. This chain's CDR3 is CAWKLAGDNSPLHF. CDR3 DNA: TGTGCCTGGAAATTGGCAGGGGATAATTCACCCCTCCACTTT. The full variable domain, rest sourced from reference TRBV30 and TRBJ1-6, is SQTIHQWPATLVQPVGSPLSLECTVEGTSNPNLYWYRQAAGRGLQLLFYSVGIGQISSEVPQNLSASRPQDRQFILSSKKLLLSDSGFYLCAWKLAGDNSPLHFGNGTRLTVT.

The J gene is TRBJ1-2, the V gene TRBV7-9; D is ambiguous. The CDR3 is 11 amino acids. Germline V gene data show CDR1 as SEHNR and CDR2 as FQNEAQ (reference sequence). The ends were cut back, 1 base at V and 8 bases at J, with 5 bases in the middle. This CDR3 reads CASSLDVGYTF. CDR3 DNA: TGTGCCAGCAGCTTAGACGTAGGCTACACCTTC.

V and J are TRBV28 and TRBJ1-5, with D possibly TRBD1 on 6 matching bases. V was trimmed by 7 bases and J by 4 bases, leaving 14 bases between them. CDR1 and CDR2 from the germline V gene are MDHEN and SYDVKM. This CDR3 has 14 amino acids. Written as DNA, the CDR3 is TGTGCCAGCAAGAGGGGGGGGCGTAATCAGCCCCAGCATTTT. This sequence encodes CASKRGGRNQPQHF.

V and J are TRBV5-6 and TRBJ2-7; the match to TRBD2 covers 15 bases. CDR3 length: 14 residues. CDR1 is SGHDT and CDR2 is YYEEEE in the germline V gene. Trimming took 3 bases from V and 7 from J; bases not matched to a gene: 2. The CDR3 loop is CASSWGLAGGEQYF. CDR3 in DNA: TGTGCCAGCAGCTGGGGACTAGCGGGGGGAGAGCAGTACTTC.

The chain joins TRBV19 to TRBJ2-7; D is undetermined. This CDR3 region has 12 residues. Germline CDR1 is LNHDA and CDR2 is SQIVND (reference sequence). Trimming removed 9 bases from V and 2 bases from J, with 11 bases in between. The CDR3 nucleotides are TGTGCCAGGACGGACGGTGCCTACGAGCAGTACTTC. Translated, it gives CARTDGAYEQYF.

This clone showed up just a few times. The V gene is TRBV7-9, the J gene TRBJ1-4; D may be TRBD1 (6 bases). The CDR3 contains 16 residues. Germline values: CDR1 SEHNR, CDR2 FQNEAQ (reference sequence). V gave up 4 bases and J gave up 8 bases, with 20 bases separating them. DNA of the CDR3: TGTGCCAGCAGCTCAACCGCCAACAGGGCGACAGAAAAACTGTTTTTT. Protein sequence: CASSSTANRATEKLFF.

The rearrangement uses TRBV19 and TRBJ1-3; the D gene is possibly TRBD1 (6 bases). CDR1 and CDR2 from the germline V gene are LNHDA and SQIVND (reference sequence). The CDR3 is 19 amino acids. V dropped 2 bases and J dropped 0 bases, with 20 bases sitting between them. This CDR3 is CASSIWGLRETDSGNTIYF. DNA for the CDR3: TGTGCCAGTAGTATATGGGGGCTTCGGGAGACAGACTCTGGAAACACCATATATTTT.